These 21 T cell receptor beta chains were sequenced from one sample in a study of shared clonotypes between healthy human individuals. The protocol was immunoSEQ multiplex PCR, while the TCRdb copy is restricted to in-frame clones and leaves out a portion. The sample consists of over a million clones, 95% to 99% of them appearing once. The sample was naive CD4+ T cells sorted from blood. Subset here: CD45RA+ positively selected. The receptors derive from a young man in good health.

The genes are TRBV5-8 and TRBJ1-1, with D hard to call. There are 14 residues in the CDR3. CDR1 is SGHTS, CDR2 YDEGEE, per germline. V lost 2 bases and J 0 bases, leaving 8 bases between the germline ends. The DNA of the CDR3 is TGTGCCAGCAGCTTAGGGATAATGAACACTGAAGCTTTCTTT. It encodes CASSLGIMNTEAFF. Together with reference TRBV5-8 and TRBJ1-1, the CDR3 gives the full variable domain: EAGVTQSPTHLIKTRGQQATLRCSPISGHTSVYWYQQALGLGLQFLLWYDEGEERNRGNFPPRFSGRQFPNYSSELNVNALELEDSALYLCASSLGIMNTEAFFGQGTRLTVV.

This chain uses TRBV29-1 with TRBJ2-5, with 11 bases identical to TRBD2. The V gene's germline CDR1 is SQVTM and CDR2 ANQGSEA. The junction had 8 bases not matched to a gene; V was cut back by 3 bases and J by 5 bases. The CDR3 sequence is 15 residues long. In DNA, the CDR3 is TGCAGCGTTGATATACTAGCGGGAGTGGCGGAGACCCAGTACTTC. Amino acids: CSVDILAGVAETQYF.

The rearrangement links TRBV9 to TRBJ2-1, with 10 bases that match TRBD2. J gave up 5 bases and V 0 bases, and 11 bases lay outside the gene matches. Germline CDR1 SGDLS, CDR2 YYNGEE. The CDR3 consists of 18 residues. CDR3 in amino acids: CASSVAMSGRAGNNEQFF. Written as DNA, the CDR3 is TGTGCCAGCAGCGTAGCTATGAGCGGGAGGGCGGGGAACAATGAGCAGTTCTTC.

This clone was found once. This sequence joins TRBV19 and TRBJ2-1, with 7 bases that match TRBD2. Germline CDR1 reads LNHDA; CDR2 reads SQIVND (reference sequence). This CDR3 is 23 amino acids long. V was pared by 6 bases and J by 5 bases, with 34 bases of the junction left unmatched. Here the CDR3 reads CASRRKWERENYPFSPQNNEQFF. The CDR3 DNA reads as TGTGCCAGTAGGAGGAAGTGGGAGCGGGAAAACTATCCTTTTTCCCCCCAGAACAATGAGCAGTTCTTC. Using reference TRBV19 and TRBJ2-1 for the parts outside the CDR3, the full variable domain is DGGITQSPKYLFRKEGQNVTLSCEQNLNHDAMYWYRQDPGQGLRLIYYSQIVNDFQKGDIAEGYSVSREKKESFPLTVTSAQKNPTAFYLCASRRKWERENYPFSPQNNEQFFGPGTRLTVL.

The chain links TRBV5-1 to TRBJ1-5; weak D call: TRBD1 (5 bases). The CDR3 runs to 15 residues. The germline V gene encodes CDR1 SGHRS and CDR2 YFSETQ. V was cut by 0 bases and J by 7 bases, with 14 bases left in between. Here the CDR3 reads CASSLVGGYGQPQHF. The CDR3 DNA reads TGCGCCAGCAGCTTGGTGGGGGGTTATGGCCAGCCCCAGCATTTT.

The chain recombines TRBV7-9 with TRBJ1-1; 7 bases map to TRBD1. Trimming removed 5 bases from V and 0 bases from J; junction bases left unmatched: 6. The CDR3 is 15 amino acids. CDR1 is SEHNR, CDR2 FQNEAQ, per germline (reference sequence). The CDR3: CASSPRTGMNTEAFF. CDR3 in DNA: TGTGCCAGCAGCCCCCGGACAGGAATGAACACTGAAGCTTTCTTT.

This clone was counted once. Different DNA sequences within this sample yield the same CDR3. This chain connects TRBV20-1 to TRBJ1-2, with D possibly matching TRBD1 (5 bases). Trimming left V 2 bases short and J 6 bases short, with 7 bases between. This CDR3 has 11 residues. Germline-derived CDR1 and CDR2 are DFQATT and SNEGSKA (reference sequence). CDR3 amino acids: CSARLGDGYTF. In DNA form, the CDR3 reads TGCAGTGCTAGACTGGGGGATGGCTACACCTTC.

The chain recombines TRBV29-1 with TRBJ1-3; 7 bases align to TRBD1. The CDR3 runs 13 residues. Germline CDR1 is SQVTM and CDR2 is ANQGSEA. V lost 7 bases to trimming and J lost 7 bases; unmatched junction nucleotides: 10. The CDR3 here is CSGRRQGANTIYF. The DNA of the CDR3 is TGCAGCGGACGTAGACAGGGTGCGAACACCATATATTTT.

The chain recombines TRBV11-2 with TRBJ2-7, with 8 positions matching TRBD1. Trimming at V came to 4 bases and at J to 4 bases, leaving 9 bases not matched to a gene. Germline CDR1 and CDR2: SGHAT and FQNNGV. The CDR3 is 15 amino acids. The chain's CDR3 is CASSSDRDRRYEQYF. The CDR3 DNA reads as TGTGCCAGCAGCTCGGACCGGGACAGGAGATACGAGCAGTACTTC.

The CDR3 region is CSVGSGSNTGELFF. In DNA, the CDR3 is TGCAGCGTGGGGAGCGGGAGTAACACCGGGGAGCTGTTTTTT. The chain has TRBV29-1 and TRBJ2-2; TRBD2 agrees at 8 bases. The CDR3 is 14 amino acids. Losses at the gene ends were 6 bases for V and 2 bases for J; bases not matched to a gene: 5. Germline CDR1 is SQVTM and CDR2 is ANQGSEA.

V and J are TRBV10-2 and TRBJ2-7; 8 nucleotides agree with TRBD2. V was pared by 6 bases and J by 5 bases, with 6 bases of the junction left unmatched. The germline V gene has CDR1 WSHSY and CDR2 SAAADI. CDR3 length: 13 residues. For the CDR3, the DNA is TGCGCCAGCAGAGCGGCGACTAGCGACGAGCAGTACTTC. It yields the protein CASRAATSDEQYF.

The rearrangement joins TRBV28 to TRBJ2-5, with 15 nucleotides matching TRBD2. The CDR3 is 15 amino acids. With V trimmed by 4 bases and J by 4 bases, 1 base remained unmatched. Germline V gene data show CDR1 as MDHEN and CDR2 as SYDVKM. This CDR3 is CASSWTSGRGETQYF. The CDR3 DNA sequence: TGTGCCAGCAGTTGGACTAGCGGGAGGGGAGAGACCCAGTACTTC.

This chain links TRBV18 with TRBJ1-4; D gene ambiguous. In germline, CDR1 is KGHSH, CDR2 LQKENI. V lost 3 bases and J 7 bases, leaving 9 bases between the germline ends. This CDR3 region has 13 residues. This CDR3 reads CASSPRVSEKLFF. Here the CDR3 DNA reads TGTGCCAGCTCACCCCGTGTATCTGAAAAACTGTTTTTT.

Only a few counts were recorded for this clone. V usage is TRBV7-8 and J usage is TRBJ1-1, with D possibly being TRBD1 (5 bases). Germline V gene lookup returns CDR1 SGHVS and CDR2 FQNEAQ. This CDR3 spans 11 amino acids. V was cut by 5 bases and J by 10 bases, with 11 bases left in between. The CDR3 protein is CASSTGRGAFF. In DNA form, the CDR3 reads TGTGCCAGCAGCACGGGTAGGGGAGCTTTCTTT. Full variable domain (remainder filled in from reference TRBV7-8 and TRBJ1-1): GAGVSQSPRYKVAKRGQDVALRCDPISGHVSLFWYQQALGQGPEFLTYFQNEAQLDKSGLPSDRFFAERPEGSVSTLKIQRTQQEDSAVYLCASSTGRGAFFGQGTRLTVV.

In its sample, this clone was seen once. The rearrangement uses TRBV10-3 and TRBJ2-5; the match to TRBD1 covers 8 bases. The CDR3 runs 15 residues. In germline, CDR1 is ENHRY, CDR2 SYGVKD. Trimming removed 2 bases from V and 4 bases from J; junction bases left unmatched: 6. CDR3 nucleotides: TGTGCCATCAGTGAGCGACAGGGGAGGACAGAGACCCAGTACTTC. Translated, it gives CAISERQGRTETQYF.

The chain employs TRBV11-3 and TRBJ2-1; D perhaps matches TRBD2 (6 bases). The germline V and J ends were trimmed by 4 bases and 0 bases, with 10 bases remaining between them. Germline V gene lookup returns CDR1 SGHNT and CDR2 YENEEA. The CDR3 loop spans 15 amino acids. The CDR3: CASSSGGNSYNEQFF. The CDR3 bases are TGTGCCAGCAGCTCGGGCGGGAACTCCTACAATGAGCAGTTCTTC.

V is TRBV5-8 and J is TRBJ2-7; no clear D. Germline CDR1 reads SGHTS; CDR2 reads YDEGEE. This CDR3 region has 11 residues. Between the trimmed V and J ends, which lost 4 bases and 3 bases, there was a span of 5 bases. For the CDR3, the DNA is TGTGCCAGCAGCGTGCTCTACGAGCAGTACTTC. Its translation is CASSVLYEQYF.

V usage is TRBV7-8 and J usage is TRBJ2-4, with D possibly matching TRBD1 (5 bases). Germline CDR1 and CDR2: SGHVS and FQNEAQ. The V end was cut by 1 base, the J end by 7 bases, with 8 bases between. The CDR3 has 13 amino acids. CDR3 loop: CASSLDRLNIQYF. In nucleotides, the CDR3 is TGTGCCAGCAGCTTAGACAGGCTGAACATTCAGTACTTC. Supplemented by reference TRBV7-8 and TRBJ2-4, the full variable domain reads GAGVSQSPRYKVAKRGQDVALRCDPISGHVSLFWYQQALGQGPEFLTYFQNEAQLDKSGLPSDRFFAERPEGSVSTLKIQRTQQEDSAVYLCASSLDRLNIQYFGAGTRLSVL.

The gene calls are TRBV28 and TRBJ2-7; 8 positions agree with TRBD2. The CDR3 has 16 residues. Germline assignment: CDR1 MDHEN and CDR2 SYDVKM. Unmatched junction bases numbered 10, after V lost 5 bases and J lost 1 base. This CDR3 reads CASSNTGLDRSYEQYF. As DNA, the CDR3 is TGTGCCAGCAGTAATACGGGACTAGACAGGTCCTACGAGCAGTACTTC.

The chain is built from TRBV5-1 and TRBJ2-5; weak D call: TRBD1 (7 bases). CDR3 length equals 13 residues. V gave up 6 bases and J gave up 5 bases, with 14 bases separating them. Looked up from germline, CDR1 is SGHRS and CDR2 is YFSETQ. The CDR3 here is CASNPRGDETQYF. For the CDR3, the DNA is TGCGCCAGCAACCCCAGGGGGGACGAGACCCAGTACTTC.

The V gene is TRBV18, the J gene TRBJ1-5; D ambiguous. Trimming cost V 2 bases and J 7 bases, with 9 bases left between them. The CDR3 is 13 residues long. CDR1 and CDR2 from the germline V gene are KGHSH and LQKENI. This chain's CDR3 is CASSPKDRQPQHF. The CDR3 nucleotides are TGTGCCAGCTCACCAAAGGATCGGCAGCCCCAGCATTTT. Using reference TRBV18 and TRBJ1-5 for the parts outside the CDR3, the full variable domain is NAGVMQNPRHLVRRRGQEARLRCSPMKGHSHVYWYRQLPEEGLKFMVYLQKENIIDESGMPKERFSAEFPKEGPSILRIQQVVRGDSAAYFCASSPKDRQPQHFGDGTRLSIL.